This T cell receptor beta chain was found in a study of blood T cell repertoires in COVID-19. Sequencing used immunoSEQ multiplex PCR; TCRdb keeps in-frame clones, though not all of them. The sample shows about 150,000 clones, 75% to 85% of them seen only once. The CDR3 has 15 amino acids. V was trimmed by 1 base and J by 1 base, leaving 8 bases between them. CDR1 and CDR2 (germline): SGHTA, FQGNSA. V gene TRBV7-2 combines with J gene TRBJ1-5; the D gene is possibly TRBD1 (6 bases). Specimen: peripheral blood. The receptor comes from an older woman with COVID-19, enrolled during active disease. For the CDR3, the DNA is TGTGCCAGCAGCTTAGTGCAGGGGAGCAATCAGCCCCAGCATTTT. This encodes CASSLVQGSNQPQHF. The variable domain in full, with the rest retrieved from reference TRBV7-2 and TRBJ1-5, is GAGVSQSPSNKVTEKGKDVELRCDPISGHTALYWYRQSLGQGLEFLIYFQGNSAPDKSGLPSDRFSAERTGGSVSTLTIQRTQQEDSAVYLCASSLVQGSNQPQHFGDGTRLSIL.